The 9 T cell receptor beta chains reported below all come from one sample, sequenced in a study of naive and memory T cell subsets. The beta constant-region primer was an equimolar mix of two oligonucleotides covering TRBC1 and TRBC2. TCRdb reprocessed the UMI-ligation and nested PCR reads via MiXCR and lists one record per CDR3 protein. The repertoire holds approximately 82,000 distinct CDR3 sequences, with over 7% as singletons. The sequenced sample consisted of central memory CD4+ T cells from blood. The receptors come from a human donor in good health.

This clonotype was observed a few times. The CDR3 bases are TGTGCCAGCAGAAAGGGACAGGGACAATACGAGCAGTACTTC. Its protein is CASRKGQGQYEQYF. The chain is built from TRBV6-6 and TRBJ2-7; 9 bases agree with TRBD1. After removal of 6 bases from V and 4 bases from J, the junction contained 7 bases not matched to a gene. Germline assignment: CDR1 MNHNY and CDR2 SVGAGI (reference sequence). CDR3 length: 14 residues.

This rearrangement joins TRBV20-1 to TRBJ2-1; no definite D call. The CDR3 is made up of 15 amino acids. The V gene lost 0 bases and the J gene lost 3 bases, with 12 bases spanning the gap. Germline-derived CDR1 and CDR2 are DFQATT and SNEGSKA (reference sequence). The CDR3 reads CSARDWALSYNEQFF. The CDR3 DNA sequence: TGCAGTGCTAGAGATTGGGCACTTAGCTACAATGAGCAGTTCTTC.

This clonotype was counted at least ten times. J is TRBJ1-1 and V is TRBV12-3 or TRBV12-4; no clear D. The CDR3 is 14 amino acids. V lost 5 bases and J lost 2, with 12 bases in between. The CDR3 DNA is TGTGCCAGCAGTCCTCTGGGGAGAAACACTGAAGCTTTCTTT. Translated, it gives CASSPLGRNTEAFF.

There are a few counts of this clonotype. The chain recombines TRBV7-9 with TRBJ2-7; D is unclear. Germline CDR1 is SEHNR and CDR2 is FQNEAQ (reference sequence). This CDR3 has 18 amino acids. Trimming removed 0 bases at V and 5 bases at J, with 23 bases between. The CDR3 DNA sequence: TGTGCCAGCAGCTTAGCGACAATAGCCGGTATCCCCTACGACGAGCAGTACTTC. As protein: CASSLATIAGIPYDEQYF.

J is TRBJ2-1 and V is TRBV14, with TRBD2 matching 8 bases. Germline V CDR1 and CDR2: SGHDN, FVKESK. This CDR3 has 16 residues. J was trimmed by 4 bases and V by 6 bases; bases with no gene match: 11. CDR3 in amino acids: CASRPTLGGAYNEQFF. Written as DNA, the CDR3 is TGTGCCAGCAGGCCCACGCTCGGGGGGGCGTACAATGAGCAGTTCTTC.

This clonotype was observed at least ten times. The chain has TRBV5-4 and TRBJ2-1, with unresolved D. The CDR3 has 13 amino acids. V lost 1 base and J 4 bases, leaving 6 bases between the germline ends. Germline loops: CDR1 SGHNT, CDR2 YYREEE (reference sequence). The CDR3 sequence: CASSLRSYNEQFF. CDR3 nucleotides: TGTGCCAGCAGCTTGCGCAGTTACAATGAGCAGTTCTTC.

This clonotype was observed many times. The chain employs TRBV7-2 and TRBJ2-1; D is undetermined. Trimming took off 3 bases at V and 13 bases at J, with 13 bases between the two ends. This CDR3 has 12 amino acids. Looked up from germline, CDR1 is SGHTA and CDR2 is FQGNSA. CDR3 protein: CASSLVLTRQFF. CDR3 nucleotides: TGTGCCAGCAGCTTGGTCCTCACAAGACAGTTCTTC.

Ten or more counts support this clonotype. The V and J genes are TRBV6-6 and TRBJ2-3, with TRBD2 matching over 11 bases. The CDR3 sequence is 15 residues long. V was pared by 3 bases and J by 2 bases, with 1 base of the junction left unmatched. CDR1 MNHNY and CDR2 SVGAGI come from the germline V gene (reference sequence). CDR3 sequence: CASSYSGRVTDTQYF. In DNA, the CDR3 is TGTGCCAGCAGTTATAGCGGGAGGGTCACAGATACGCAGTATTTT.

This clonotype was detected ten times or more. CDR3 coding DNA: TGTGCCAGCAGCCAAGATTCGCACTACACGGTGACAGATACGCAGTATTTT. Protein sequence: CASSQDSHYTVTDTQYF. The gene calls are TRBV4-2 and TRBJ2-3; D unresolved. V was trimmed by 0 bases and J by 3 bases, leaving 16 bases between them. CDR3 length equals 17 residues. The V gene's germline CDR1 is LGHNA and CDR2 YNFKEQ.